This T cell receptor (beta chain) originates from a study of shared clonotypes between healthy human individuals. Findings of the study overall: Clonotype sharing among donors was thought likely to change with sequencing depth. At large depth, rarefaction still showed sorted-subset sequencing to be incomplete.

The germline CDR1 and CDR2 sequences are SGHKS and YYEKEE (reference sequence). With 0 bases removed from V and 14 bases from J, the gap between germline ends came to 12 bases. The CDR3 spans 12 residues. As concerns this clone: Its antigen remains unidentified.

Profiled with immunoSEQ multiplex PCR; TCRdb holds only in-frame clones, not every one. The sample has about a million clones, 60% to 80% seen once. The sequencing sample was made of memory CD4+ T cells from PBMCs. Regarding subset: CD45RA-negative fraction. V and J are TRBV5-5 and TRBJ2-1, with a possible D match to TRBD1 (6 bases). The receptor comes from a young man in good health. Some clones in this sample may be carry-over from other donors' samples. CDR3 sequence: CASSLEGDREFF. For the CDR3, the DNA is TGTGCCAGCAGCTTGGAGGGGGATAGGGAGTTCTTC.